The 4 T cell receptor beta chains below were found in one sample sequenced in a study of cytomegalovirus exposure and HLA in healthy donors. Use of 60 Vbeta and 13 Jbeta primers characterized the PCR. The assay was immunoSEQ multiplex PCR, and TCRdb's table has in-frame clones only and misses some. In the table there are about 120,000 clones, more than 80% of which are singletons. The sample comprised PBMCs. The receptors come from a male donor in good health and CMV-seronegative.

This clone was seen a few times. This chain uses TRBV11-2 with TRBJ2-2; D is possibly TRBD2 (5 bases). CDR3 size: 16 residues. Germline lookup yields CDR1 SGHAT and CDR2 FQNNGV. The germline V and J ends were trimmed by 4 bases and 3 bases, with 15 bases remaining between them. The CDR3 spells CASSSRRSADTGELFF. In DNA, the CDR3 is TGTGCCAGCAGCTCTCGGAGGAGCGCCGACACCGGGGAGCTGTTTTTT. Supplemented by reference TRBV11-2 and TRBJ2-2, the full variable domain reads EAGVAQSPRYKIIEKRQSVAFWCNPISGHATLYWYQQILGQGPKLLIQFQNNGVVDDSQLPKDRFSAERLKGVDSTLKIQPAKLEDSAVYLCASSSRRSADTGELFFGEGSRLTVL.

Here the CDR3 DNA reads TGTGCCTGGAGTTCGCCACGGGGGGGCCCTCTCCCAGATACGCAGTATTTT. This encodes CAWSSPRGGPLPDTQYF. The V call is TRBV30, the J call TRBJ2-3, with TRBD2 matching over 8 bases. Looked up from germline, CDR1 is GTSNPN and CDR2 is SVGIG (reference sequence). This CDR3 spans 17 amino acids. The junction had 14 bases not matched to a gene; V was cut back by 2 bases and J by 4 bases.

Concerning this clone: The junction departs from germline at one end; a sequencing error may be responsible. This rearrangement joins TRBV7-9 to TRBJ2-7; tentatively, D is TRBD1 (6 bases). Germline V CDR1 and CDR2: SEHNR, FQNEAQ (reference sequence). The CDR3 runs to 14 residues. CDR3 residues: CSSSFPTGSYEQYF. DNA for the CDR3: TGTTCCAGCAGCTTCCCGACAGGATCCTACGAGCAGTACTTC.

CDR3 sequence: CASSSSLATDTQYF. In nucleotides, the CDR3 is TGTGCCAGCAGCTCTAGCCTAGCCACAGATACGCAGTATTTT. The chain uses TRBV7-2 and TRBJ2-3; D possibly corresponds to TRBD2 (5 bases). Germline CDR1 is SGHTA and CDR2 is FQGNSA. Trimming removed 4 bases at V and 2 bases at J, with 10 bases between. This CDR3 contains 14 residues. Full variable domain (missing parts from reference TRBV7-2 and TRBJ2-3): GAGVSQSPSNKVTEKGKDVELRCDPISGHTALYWYRQSLGQGLEFLIYFQGNSAPDKSGLPSDRFSAERTGGSVSTLTIQRTQQEDSAVYLCASSSSLATDTQYFGPGTRLTVL.